This TCR beta chain was recorded in a study of response to subunit inactivated influenza vaccine. Study-wide results and caveats: Each seasonal influenza vaccination recruits few new T cells, the authors suggested.

In its sample, this clonotype was seen many times. Its antigen is not known. TCRdb reprocessed the RT-PCR reads with MiXCR, giving one entry per CDR3 protein. Of 700,000 to 800,000 distinct CDR3 sequences listed, roughly 20% are singletons. V was pared by 3 bases and J by 0 bases, with 8 bases between. The CDR3 length is 15 residues. The clonotype comes from a man in his fifties or sixties who received an inactivated influenza vaccine. This sample comprised PBMCs from blood, obtained roughly 5 days after vaccination. V is TRBV12-3 or TRBV12-4 and J is TRBJ2-2, with D perhaps being TRBD1 or TRBD2 (5 bases each). CDR3 in amino acids: CASSFGASNTGELFF. Here the CDR3 DNA reads TGTGCCAGCAGTTTCGGGGCCTCGAACACCGGGGAGCTGTTTTTT.